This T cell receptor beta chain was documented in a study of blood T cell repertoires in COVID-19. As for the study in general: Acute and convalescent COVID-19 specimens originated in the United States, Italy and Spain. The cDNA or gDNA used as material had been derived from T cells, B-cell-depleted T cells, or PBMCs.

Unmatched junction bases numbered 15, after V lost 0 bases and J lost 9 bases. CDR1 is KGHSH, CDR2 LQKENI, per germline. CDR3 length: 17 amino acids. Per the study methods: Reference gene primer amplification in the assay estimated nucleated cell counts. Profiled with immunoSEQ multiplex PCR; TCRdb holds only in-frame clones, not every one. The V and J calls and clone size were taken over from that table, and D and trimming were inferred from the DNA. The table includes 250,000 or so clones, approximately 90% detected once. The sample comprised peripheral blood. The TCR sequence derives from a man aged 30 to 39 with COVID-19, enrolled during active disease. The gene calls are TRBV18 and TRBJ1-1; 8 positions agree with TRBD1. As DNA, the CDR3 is TGTGCCAGCTCACCACCTCAGGGGGCGTCAGCTCGACTAAAAGCTTTCTTT. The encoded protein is CASSPPQGASARLKAFF.